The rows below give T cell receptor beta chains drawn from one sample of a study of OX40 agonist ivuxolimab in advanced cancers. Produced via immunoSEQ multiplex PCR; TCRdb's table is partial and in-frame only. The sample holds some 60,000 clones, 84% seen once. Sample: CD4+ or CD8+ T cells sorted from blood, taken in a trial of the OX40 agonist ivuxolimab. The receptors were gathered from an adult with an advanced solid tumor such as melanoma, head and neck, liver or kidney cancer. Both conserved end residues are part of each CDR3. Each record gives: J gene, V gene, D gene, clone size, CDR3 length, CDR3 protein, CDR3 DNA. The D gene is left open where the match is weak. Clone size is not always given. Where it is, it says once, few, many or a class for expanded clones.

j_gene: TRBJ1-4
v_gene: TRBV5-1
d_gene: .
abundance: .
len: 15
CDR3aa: CASSLSGASNEKLFF
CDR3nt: TGCGCCAGCAGCTTGTCTGGAGCCTCTAATGAAAAACTGTTTTTT

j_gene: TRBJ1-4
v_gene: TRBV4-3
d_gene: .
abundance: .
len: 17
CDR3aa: CASSQDWGSATNEKLFF
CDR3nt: TGCGCCAGCAGCCAAGATTGGGGGTCCGCAACTAATGAAAAACTGTTTTTT

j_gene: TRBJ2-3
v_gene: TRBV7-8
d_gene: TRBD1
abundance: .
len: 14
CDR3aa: CASSLRQGSDTQYF
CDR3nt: TGTGCCAGCTCCCTCAGACAGGGGTCAGATACGCAGTATTTT

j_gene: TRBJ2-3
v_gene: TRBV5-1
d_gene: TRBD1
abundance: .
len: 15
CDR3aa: CASSKGQASTDTQYF
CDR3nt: TGCGCCAGCAGCAAGGGACAGGCTAGCACAGATACGCAGTATTTT

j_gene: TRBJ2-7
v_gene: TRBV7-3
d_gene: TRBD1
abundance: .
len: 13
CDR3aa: CASSTYTGAEQYF
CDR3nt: TGTGCCAGCAGCACCTACACAGGGGCCGAGCAGTACTTC

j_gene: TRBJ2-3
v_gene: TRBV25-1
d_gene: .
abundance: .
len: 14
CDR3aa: CASSDDQGSDTQYF
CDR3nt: TGTGCCAGCAGTGATGATCAGGGTTCAGATACGCAGTATTTT

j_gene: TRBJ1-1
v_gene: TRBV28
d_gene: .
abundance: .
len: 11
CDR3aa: CASSLGAEAFF
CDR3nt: TGTGCCAGCAGTTTAGGGGCTGAAGCTTTCTTT

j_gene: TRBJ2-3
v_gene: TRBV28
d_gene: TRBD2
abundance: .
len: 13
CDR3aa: CATRLAGTDTQYF
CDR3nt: TGTGCCACCAGACTAGCGGGGACGGATACGCAGTATTTT

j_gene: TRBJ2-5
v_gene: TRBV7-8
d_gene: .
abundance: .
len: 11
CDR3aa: CASSFGETQYF
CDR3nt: TGTGCCAGCAGCTTCGGAGAGACCCAGTACTTC

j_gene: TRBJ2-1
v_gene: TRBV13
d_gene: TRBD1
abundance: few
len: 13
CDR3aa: CASSLTGENEQFF
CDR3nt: TGTGCCAGCAGCCTGACAGGGGAGAATGAGCAGTTCTTC

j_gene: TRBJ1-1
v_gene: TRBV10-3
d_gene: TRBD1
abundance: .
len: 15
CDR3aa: CAISGRQGGNTEAFF
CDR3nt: TGTGCCATCAGTGGCCGACAGGGTGGGAACACTGAAGCTTTCTTT

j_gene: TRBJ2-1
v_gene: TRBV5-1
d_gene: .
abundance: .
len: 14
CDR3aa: CASSLNGGSDEQFF
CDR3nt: TGCGCCAGCAGCCTCAACGGGGGTTCCGATGAGCAGTTCTTC

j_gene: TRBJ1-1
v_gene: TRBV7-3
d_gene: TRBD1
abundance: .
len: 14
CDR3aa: CASSVTGGYTEAFF
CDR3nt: TGTGCCAGCAGCGTAACAGGGGGCTACACTGAAGCTTTCTTT

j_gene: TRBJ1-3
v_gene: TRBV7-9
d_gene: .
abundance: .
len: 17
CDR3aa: CASSLATGGSWGNTIYF
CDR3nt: TGTGCCAGCAGCTTAGCCACCGGGGGTTCATGGGGAAACACCATATATTTT

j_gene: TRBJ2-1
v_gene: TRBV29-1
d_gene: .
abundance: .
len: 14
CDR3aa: CSVEDFGQYNEQFF
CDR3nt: TGCAGCGTTGAAGATTTTGGGCAGTACAATGAGCAGTTCTTC

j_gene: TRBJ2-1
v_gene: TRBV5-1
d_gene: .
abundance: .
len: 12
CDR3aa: CASSLTMGEQFF
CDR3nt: TGCGCCAGCAGCTTAACCATGGGTGAGCAGTTCTTC

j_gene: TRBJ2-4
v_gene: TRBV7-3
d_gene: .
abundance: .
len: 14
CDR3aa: CASSFDPPKNIQYF
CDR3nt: TGTGCCAGCAGCTTCGACCCCCCCAAAAACATTCAGTACTTC

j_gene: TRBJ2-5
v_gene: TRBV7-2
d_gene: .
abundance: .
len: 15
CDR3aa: CASSISSGPGETQYF
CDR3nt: TGTGCCAGCAGCATCTCAAGTGGGCCCGGGGAGACCCAGTACTTC

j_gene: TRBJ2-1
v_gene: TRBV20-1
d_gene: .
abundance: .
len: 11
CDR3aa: CSAGDSIEQFF
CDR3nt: TGCAGTGCGGGGGATTCGATTGAGCAGTTCTTC

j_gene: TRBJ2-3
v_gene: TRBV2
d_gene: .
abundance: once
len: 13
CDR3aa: CASSPGQDDTQYF
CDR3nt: TGTGCCAGCAGTCCTGGACAAGACGATACGCAGTATTTT

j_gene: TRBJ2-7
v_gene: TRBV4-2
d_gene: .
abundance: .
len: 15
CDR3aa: CASSSSAGYGNEQYF
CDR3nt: TGTGCCAGCAGCTCCTCTGCGGGGTACGGGAACGAGCAGTACTTC

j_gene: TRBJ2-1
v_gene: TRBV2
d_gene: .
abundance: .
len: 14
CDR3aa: CASSVGLGVNEQFF
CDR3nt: TGTGCCAGCAGTGTGGGTCTAGGGGTCAATGAGCAGTTCTTC

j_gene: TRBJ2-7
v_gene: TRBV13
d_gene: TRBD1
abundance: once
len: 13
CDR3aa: CASSRTGLGEQYF
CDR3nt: TGTGCCAGCAGCAGGACAGGGCTGGGCGAGCAGTACTTC

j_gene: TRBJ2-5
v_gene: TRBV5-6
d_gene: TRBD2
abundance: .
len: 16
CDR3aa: CASSSGLAGGKETQYF
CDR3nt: TGTGCCAGCAGCTCGGGACTAGCGGGAGGAAAAGAGACCCAGTACTTC

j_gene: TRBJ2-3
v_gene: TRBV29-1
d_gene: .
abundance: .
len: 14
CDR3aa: CSVEPPSGTDTQYF
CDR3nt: TGCAGCGTTGAACCACCTTCCGGTACAGATACGCAGTATTTT

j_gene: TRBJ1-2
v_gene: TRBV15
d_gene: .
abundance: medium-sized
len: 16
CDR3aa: CATSRDREGSYYGYTF
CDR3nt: TGTGCCACCAGCAGAGACCGGGAAGGGAGCTACTATGGCTACACCTTC

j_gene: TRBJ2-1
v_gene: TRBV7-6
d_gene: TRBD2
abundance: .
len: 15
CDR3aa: CASRQSSGGDNEQFF
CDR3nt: TGTGCCAGCAGACAATCCAGCGGGGGAGACAATGAGCAGTTCTTC

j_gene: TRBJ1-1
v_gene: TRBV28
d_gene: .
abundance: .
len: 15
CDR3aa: CASSSSPRMNTEAFF
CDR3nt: TGTGCCAGCAGTTCTTCCCCAAGGATGAACACTGAAGCTTTCTTT

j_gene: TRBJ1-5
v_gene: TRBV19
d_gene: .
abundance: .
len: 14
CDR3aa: CASKETSGNQPQHF
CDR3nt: TGTGCCAGTAAGGAAACAAGCGGGAATCAGCCCCAGCATTTT

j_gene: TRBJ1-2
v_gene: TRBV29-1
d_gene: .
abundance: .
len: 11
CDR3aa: CSVVGPYGYTF
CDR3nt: TGCAGCGTTGTCGGGCCCTATGGCTACACCTTC

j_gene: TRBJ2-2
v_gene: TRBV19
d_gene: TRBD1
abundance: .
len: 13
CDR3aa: CASISGGTGELFF
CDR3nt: TGTGCCAGTATCTCAGGGGGCACCGGGGAGCTGTTTTTT

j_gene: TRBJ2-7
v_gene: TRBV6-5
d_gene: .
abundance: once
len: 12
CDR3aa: CASKDSSYEQYF
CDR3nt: TGTGCCAGCAAGGACAGCTCCTACGAGCAGTACTTC

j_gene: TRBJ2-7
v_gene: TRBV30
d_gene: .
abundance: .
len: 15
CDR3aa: CAWSRRGRPPYEQYF
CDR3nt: TGTGCCTGGAGTCGCCGTGGGAGGCCACCCTACGAGCAGTACTTC

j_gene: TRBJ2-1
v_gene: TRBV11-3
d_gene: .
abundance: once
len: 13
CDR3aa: CASSRSMADEQFF
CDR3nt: TGTGCCAGCAGCCGCTCTATGGCGGATGAGCAGTTCTTC

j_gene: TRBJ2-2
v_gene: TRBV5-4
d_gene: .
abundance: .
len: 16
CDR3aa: CASSWRGSANTGELFF
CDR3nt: TGTGCCAGCAGCTGGCGGGGATCAGCGAACACCGGGGAGCTGTTTTTT

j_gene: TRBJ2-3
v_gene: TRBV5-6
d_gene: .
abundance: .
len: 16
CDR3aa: CASSLGTAYSTDTQYF
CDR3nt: TGTGCCAGCAGCTTGGGGACAGCCTATAGCACAGATACGCAGTATTTT

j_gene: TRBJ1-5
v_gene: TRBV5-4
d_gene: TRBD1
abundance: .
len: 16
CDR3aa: CASSMTGGKSNQPQHF
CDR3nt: TGTGCCAGCAGCATGACAGGGGGCAAGAGCAATCAGCCCCAGCATTTT

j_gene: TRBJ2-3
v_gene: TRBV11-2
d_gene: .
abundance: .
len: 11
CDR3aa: CASSITDTQYF
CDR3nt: TGTGCCAGCAGCATTACAGATACGCAGTATTTT

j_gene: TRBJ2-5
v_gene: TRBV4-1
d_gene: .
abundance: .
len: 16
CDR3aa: CASSQDWSLESGTQYF
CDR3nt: TGCGCCAGCAGCCAAGATTGGTCGCTCGAATCTGGGACCCAGTACTTC

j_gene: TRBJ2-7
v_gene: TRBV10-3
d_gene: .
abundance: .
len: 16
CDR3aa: CAISESEIQGSYEQYF
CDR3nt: TGTGCCATCAGTGAGTCGGAAATACAGGGATCATACGAGCAGTACTTC